This TCR beta chain was sequenced during a study of cytomegalovirus exposure and HLA in healthy donors. The donors were members of the roughly 120-subject validation cohort (separate from the roughly 700-subject first cohort). Details on this clone: Its cognate antigen is unknown.

Study-level findings and limits: Both high specificity and high sensitivity reportedly marked the classifier's diagnosis of cytomegalovirus status. A few of the chains that were CMV-associated were confirmed in vitro to be specific for CMV antigens. Altogether, about 160 TCR beta chains were recorded as cytomegalovirus-associated.

TCRdb keeps only in-frame clones here, not all; method: immunoSEQ multiplex PCR. The sample includes 100,000 to 150,000 clones, roughly 95% of them seen just once. Trimming shortened V by 5 bases and J by 3 bases, and 12 bases separated the two germline ends. This CDR3 contains 14 residues. Per the germline V gene, CDR1 is SGHNT and CDR2 is YENEEA. The chain is built from TRBV11-3 and TRBJ2-3; tentatively, D is TRBD1 (6 bases). Sequenced: PBMCs. The TCR originated in a man younger than 35 in good health and CMV-seronegative. CDR3 sequence: CASSPRDRTDTQYF. CDR3 nucleotide sequence: TGTGCCAGCAGCCCCCGCGACAGGACAGATACGCAGTATTTT.